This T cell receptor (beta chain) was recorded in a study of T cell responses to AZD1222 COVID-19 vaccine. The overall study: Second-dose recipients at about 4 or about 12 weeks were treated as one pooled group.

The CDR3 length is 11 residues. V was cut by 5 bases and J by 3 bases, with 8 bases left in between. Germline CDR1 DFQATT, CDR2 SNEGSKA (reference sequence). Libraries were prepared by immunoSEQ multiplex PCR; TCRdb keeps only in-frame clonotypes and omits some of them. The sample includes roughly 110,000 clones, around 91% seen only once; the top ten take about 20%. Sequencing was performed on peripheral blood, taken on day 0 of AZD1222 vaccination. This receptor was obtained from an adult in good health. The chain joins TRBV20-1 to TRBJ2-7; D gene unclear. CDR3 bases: TGCAGTGCTTATTTGGGCTACGAGCAGTACTTC. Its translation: CSAYLGYEQYF.